This entry is about one T cell receptor (beta chain). These data belong to a study of blood T cell repertoires in COVID-19. Deletions cut 1 base from V and 6 bases from J, with 16 bases between. The germline CDR1 and CDR2 sequences are SGHDN and FVKESK. The CDR3 is made up of 16 amino acids. Profiling relied on immunoSEQ multiplex PCR, and the TCRdb table lists in-frame clones only, not all of them. The sample consists of some 68,000 clones, around nine tenths of them appearing once. Sequencing was carried out using peripheral blood. This receptor was identified in a human donor in a cohort sampled during active COVID-19. The V call is TRBV14, the J call TRBJ2-1, with TRBD2 as a possible D gene (6 bases). CDR3 sequence reads: CASSQVNGRGVNEQFF. CDR3 DNA: TGTGCCAGCAGCCAAGTTAACGGGAGAGGGGTCAATGAGCAGTTCTTC.